Given below is one T cell receptor beta chain in context. Methods used by the authors: How many nucleated cells were present was estimated from reference gene primer amplification. Assay: immunoSEQ multiplex PCR; the TCRdb copy retains only in-frame clones and omits some. The D gene and trimming were derived from the DNA, and the V and J assignments and clone size from that table. The sample has 55,000 to 75,000 clones, 83% seen once. The CDR3 has 13 residues. The germline V gene has CDR1 SNHLY and CDR2 FYNNEI. V lost 4 bases to trimming and J lost 7 bases, with 13 bases between them. The entry originates in a study of blood T cell repertoires in COVID-19. In the study overall: Italy, Spain and the United States were the sources of the convalescent and acute COVID-19 samples. Sources were T cells, B-cell-depleted T cells, or PBMCs; the material itself was cDNA or gDNA.

Sequenced sample: peripheral blood. This TCR came from a human donor in a cohort sampled during active COVID-19. The chain employs TRBV2 and TRBJ1-2, with D possibly being TRBD1 (6 bases). The CDR3 DNA reads as TGTGCCAGCAGTGTTCAGGGGAGCGGTGGCTACACCTTC. It is translated as CASSVQGSGGYTF.